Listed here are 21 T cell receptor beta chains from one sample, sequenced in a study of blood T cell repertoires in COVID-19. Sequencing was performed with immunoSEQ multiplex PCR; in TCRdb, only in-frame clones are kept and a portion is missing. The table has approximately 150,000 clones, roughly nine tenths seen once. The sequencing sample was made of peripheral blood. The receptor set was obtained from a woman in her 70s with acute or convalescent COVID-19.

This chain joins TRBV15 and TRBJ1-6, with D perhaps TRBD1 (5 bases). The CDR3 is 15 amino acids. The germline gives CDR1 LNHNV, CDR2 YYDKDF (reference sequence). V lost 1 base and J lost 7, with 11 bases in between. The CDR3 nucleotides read TGTGCCACCAGCAGAGGGGCAGGGTACAATTCACCCCTCCACTTT. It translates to CATSRGAGYNSPLHF. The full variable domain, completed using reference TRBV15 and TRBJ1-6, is DAMVIQNPRYQVTQFGKPVTLSCSQTLNHNVMYWYQQKSSQAPKLLFHYYDKDFNNEADTPDNFQSRRPNTSFCFLDIRSPGLGDTAMYLCATSRGAGYNSPLHFGNGTRLTVT.

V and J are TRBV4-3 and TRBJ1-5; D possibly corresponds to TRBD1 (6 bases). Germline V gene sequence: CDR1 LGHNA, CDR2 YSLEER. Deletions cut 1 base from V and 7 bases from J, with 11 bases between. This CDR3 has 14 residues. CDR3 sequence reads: CASSQGQVGQPQHF. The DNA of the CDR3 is TGCGCCAGCAGCCAAGGACAGGTGGGACAGCCCCAGCATTTT.

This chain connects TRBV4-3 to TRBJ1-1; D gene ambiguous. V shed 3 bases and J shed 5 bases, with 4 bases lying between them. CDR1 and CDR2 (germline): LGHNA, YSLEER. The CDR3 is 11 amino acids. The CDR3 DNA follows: TGCGCCAGCAGCCATAATACTGAAGCTTTCTTT. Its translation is CASSHNTEAFF.

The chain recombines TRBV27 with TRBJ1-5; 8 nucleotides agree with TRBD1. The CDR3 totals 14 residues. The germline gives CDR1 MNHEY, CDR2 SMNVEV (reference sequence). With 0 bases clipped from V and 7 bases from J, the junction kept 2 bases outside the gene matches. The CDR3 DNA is TGTGCCAGCAGTTTATCCCGGACAGGGCAGCCCCAGCATTTT. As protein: CASSLSRTGQPQHF.

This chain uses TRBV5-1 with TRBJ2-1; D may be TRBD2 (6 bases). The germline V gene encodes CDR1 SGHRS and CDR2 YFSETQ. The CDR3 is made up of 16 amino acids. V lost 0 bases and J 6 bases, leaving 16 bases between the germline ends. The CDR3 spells CASSLVVGTGLNEQFF. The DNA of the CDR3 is TGCGCCAGCAGCTTGGTAGTAGGGACTGGACTCAATGAGCAGTTCTTC. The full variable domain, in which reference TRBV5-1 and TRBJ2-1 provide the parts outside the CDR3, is KAGVTQTPRYLIKTRGQQVTLSCSPISGHRSVSWYQQTPGQGLQFLFEYFSETQRNKGNFPGRFSGRQFSNSRSEMNVSTLELGDSALYLCASSLVVGTGLNEQFFGPGTRLTVL.

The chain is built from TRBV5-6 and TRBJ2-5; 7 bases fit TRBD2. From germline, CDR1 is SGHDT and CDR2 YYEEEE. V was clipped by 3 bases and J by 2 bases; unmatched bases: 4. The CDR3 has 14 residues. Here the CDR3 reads CASSSGLQQETQYF. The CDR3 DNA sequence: TGTGCCAGCAGCTCGGGACTACAACAAGAGACCCAGTACTTC.

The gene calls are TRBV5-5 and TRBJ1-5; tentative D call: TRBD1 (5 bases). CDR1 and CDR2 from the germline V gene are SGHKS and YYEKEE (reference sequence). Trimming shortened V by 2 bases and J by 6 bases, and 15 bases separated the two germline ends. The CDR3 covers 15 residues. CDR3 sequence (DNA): TGTGCCAGCAGCTTATCAGGGTCCACGAGTCAGCCCCAGCATTTT. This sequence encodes CASSLSGSTSQPQHF.

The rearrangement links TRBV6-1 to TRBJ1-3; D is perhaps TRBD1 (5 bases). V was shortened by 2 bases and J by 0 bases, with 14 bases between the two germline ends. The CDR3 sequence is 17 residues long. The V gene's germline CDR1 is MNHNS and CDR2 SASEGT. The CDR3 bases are TGTGCCAGCAGTGAAAATCAGGGCGGATTCTCTGGAAACACCATATATTTT. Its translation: CASSENQGGFSGNTIYF.

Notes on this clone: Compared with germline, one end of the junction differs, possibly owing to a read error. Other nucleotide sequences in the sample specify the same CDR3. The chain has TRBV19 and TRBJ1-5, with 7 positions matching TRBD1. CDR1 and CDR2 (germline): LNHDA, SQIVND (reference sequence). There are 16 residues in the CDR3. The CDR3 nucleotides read TGTGCCAGCAGTATACGCGGGACAGATAGCAATCAGCCCCAGCATTTT. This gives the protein CASSIRGTDSNQPQHF.

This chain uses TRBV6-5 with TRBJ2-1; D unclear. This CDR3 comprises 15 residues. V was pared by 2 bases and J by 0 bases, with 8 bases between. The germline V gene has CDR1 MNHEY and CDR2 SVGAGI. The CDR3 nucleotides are TGTGCCAGCAGTTACGAGTTGAGCTCCTACAATGAGCAGTTCTTC. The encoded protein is CASSYELSSYNEQFF.

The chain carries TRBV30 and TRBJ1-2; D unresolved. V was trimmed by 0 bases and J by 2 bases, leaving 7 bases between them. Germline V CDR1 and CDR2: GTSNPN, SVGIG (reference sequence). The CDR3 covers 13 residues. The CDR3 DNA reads TGTGCCTGGAGTGTTTCGCAGAACTATGGCTACACCTTC. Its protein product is CAWSVSQNYGYTF.

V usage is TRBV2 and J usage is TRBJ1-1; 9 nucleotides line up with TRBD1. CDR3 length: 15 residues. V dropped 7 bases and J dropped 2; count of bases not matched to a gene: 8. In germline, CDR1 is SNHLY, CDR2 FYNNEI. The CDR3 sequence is CASTRTGQGNTEAFF. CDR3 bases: TGTGCCAGCACCAGAACGGGACAGGGAAACACTGAAGCTTTCTTT.

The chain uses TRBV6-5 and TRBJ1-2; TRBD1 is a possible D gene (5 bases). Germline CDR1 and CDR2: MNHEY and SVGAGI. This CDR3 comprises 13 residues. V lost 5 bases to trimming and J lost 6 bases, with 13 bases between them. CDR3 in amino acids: CASSRDGGNGYTF. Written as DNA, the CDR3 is TGTGCCAGCAGTAGGGACGGGGGAAATGGCTACACCTTC.

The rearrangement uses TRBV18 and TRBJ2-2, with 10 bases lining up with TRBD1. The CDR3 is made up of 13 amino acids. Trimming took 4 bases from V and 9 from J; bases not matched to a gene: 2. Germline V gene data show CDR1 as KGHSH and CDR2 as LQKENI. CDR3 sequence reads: CASSRQGAWELFF. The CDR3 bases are TGTGCCAGCTCACGACAGGGGGCCTGGGAGCTGTTTTTT.

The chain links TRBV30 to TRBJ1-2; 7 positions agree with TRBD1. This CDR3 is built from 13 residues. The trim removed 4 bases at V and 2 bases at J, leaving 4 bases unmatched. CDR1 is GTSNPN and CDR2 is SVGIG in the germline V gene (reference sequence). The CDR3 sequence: CAWTPGGNYGYTF. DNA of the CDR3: TGTGCCTGGACCCCAGGGGGAAACTATGGCTACACCTTC.

The CDR3 region is CAWNKPGGNEKLFF. The CDR3 nucleotides are TGTGCCTGGAACAAACCAGGGGGTAATGAAAAACTGTTTTTT. This rearrangement joins TRBV30 to TRBJ1-4, with TRBD1 matching over 7 bases. The CDR3 is 14 residues long. V trimming: 4 bases; J trimming: 4 bases; junction bases outside the gene matches: 6. CDR1 is GTSNPN and CDR2 is SVGIG in the germline V gene (reference sequence).

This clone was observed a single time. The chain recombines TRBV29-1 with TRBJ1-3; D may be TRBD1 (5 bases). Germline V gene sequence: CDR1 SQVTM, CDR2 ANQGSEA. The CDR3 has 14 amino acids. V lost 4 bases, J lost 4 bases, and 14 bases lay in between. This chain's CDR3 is CSVGRGSLGNTIYF. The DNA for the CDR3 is TGCAGCGTTGGTCGGGGGAGTTTAGGAAACACCATATATTTT.

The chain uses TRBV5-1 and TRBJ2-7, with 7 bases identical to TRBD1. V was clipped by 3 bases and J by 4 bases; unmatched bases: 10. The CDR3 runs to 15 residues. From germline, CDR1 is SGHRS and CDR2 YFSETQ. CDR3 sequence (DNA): TGCGCCAGCAGCTCCGACAGGGCCCCGCTTTACGAGCAGTACTTC. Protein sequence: CASSSDRAPLYEQYF.

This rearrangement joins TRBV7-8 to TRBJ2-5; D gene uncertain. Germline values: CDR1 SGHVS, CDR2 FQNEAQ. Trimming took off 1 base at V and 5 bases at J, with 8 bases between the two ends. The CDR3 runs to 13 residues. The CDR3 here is CASSLGRMETQYF. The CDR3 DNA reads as TGTGCCAGCAGCTTAGGCAGGATGGAGACCCAGTACTTC.

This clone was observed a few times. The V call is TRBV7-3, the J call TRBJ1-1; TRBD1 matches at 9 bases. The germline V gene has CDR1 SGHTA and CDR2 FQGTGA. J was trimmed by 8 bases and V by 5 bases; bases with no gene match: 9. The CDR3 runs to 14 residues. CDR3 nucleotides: TGTGCCAGCAGCCCGAGCGGGACAGGGAAAGAAGCTTTCTTT. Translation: CASSPSGTGKEAFF.

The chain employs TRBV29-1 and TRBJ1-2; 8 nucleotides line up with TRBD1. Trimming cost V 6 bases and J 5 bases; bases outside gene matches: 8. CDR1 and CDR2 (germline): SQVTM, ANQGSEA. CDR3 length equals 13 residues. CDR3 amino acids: CSVADRDVYGYTF. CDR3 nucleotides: TGCAGCGTCGCGGACAGGGATGTTTATGGCTACACCTTC.